These 19 T cell receptor beta chains were all obtained from the same sample, sequenced in a study of T cell responses to AZD1222 COVID-19 vaccine. The data were produced by immunoSEQ multiplex PCR, yet TCRdb's version contains in-frame clones alone and is incomplete. The sample records around 200,000 clones, around 90% being singletons. The specimen was peripheral blood, collected on day 0 of AZD1222 vaccination. Every receptor here comes from an adult in good health.

This clone was picked up one time. V gene TRBV7-2 combines with J gene TRBJ1-3; D not resolved. The V gene's germline CDR1 is SGHTA and CDR2 FQGNSA. The CDR3 is made up of 15 amino acids. The V gene lost 3 bases and the J gene lost 0 bases, with 9 bases spanning the gap. CDR3 amino acids: CASSFADFSGNTIYF. For the CDR3, the DNA is TGTGCCAGCAGCTTCGCGGATTTCTCTGGAAACACCATATATTTT.

The V call is TRBV27, the J call TRBJ2-7, with unresolved D. The V end was cut by 2 bases, the J end by 0 bases, with 11 bases between. The CDR3 loop spans 15 amino acids. Germline loops: CDR1 MNHEY, CDR2 SMNVEV (reference sequence). CDR3 residues: CASSLTWGSSYEQYF. The CDR3 region has the DNA TGTGCCAGCAGTTTAACTTGGGGAAGCTCCTACGAGCAGTACTTC.

The V gene is TRBV13, the J gene TRBJ2-2; a possible D gene is TRBD1 (6 bases). The ends were cut back, 10 bases at V and 1 base at J, with 19 bases in the middle. Germline V gives CDR1 PRHDT, CDR2 FYEKMQ (reference sequence). This CDR3 contains 16 residues. This CDR3 is CATTNPQGKNTGELFF. CDR3 DNA sequence: TGTGCCACAACCAATCCACAGGGAAAGAACACCGGGGAGCTGTTTTTT.

The V call is TRBV28, the J call TRBJ1-2, with D possibly TRBD1 on 5 matching bases. Germline CDR1 and CDR2: MDHEN and SYDVKM. The CDR3 has 14 residues. V was shortened by 7 bases and J by 8 bases, with 20 bases between the two germline ends. The CDR3: CASTPTREGPGYTF. The CDR3 bases are TGTGCCAGCACCCCTACCAGGGAGGGACCAGGCTACACCTTC.

The V and J genes are TRBV7-9 and TRBJ1-1; D gene uncertain. V lost 5 bases and J 2 bases, leaving 15 bases between the germline ends. The CDR3 spans 15 residues. Germline-derived CDR1 and CDR2 are SEHNR and FQNEAQ (reference sequence). The CDR3 sequence is CASSPTPALNTEAFF. CDR3 DNA sequence: TGTGCCAGCAGCCCCACCCCAGCCTTAAACACTGAAGCTTTCTTT. Full variable domain (outside the CDR3, taken from reference TRBV7-9 and TRBJ1-1): DTGVSQNPRHKITKRGQNVTFRCDPISEHNRLYWYRQTLGQGPEFLTYFQNEAQLEKSRLLSDRFSAERPKGSFSTLEIQRTEQGDSAMYLCASSPTPALNTEAFFGQGTRLTVV.

The rearrangement joins TRBV18 to TRBJ2-7; 7 bases match TRBD2. The CDR3 runs to 14 residues. V was pared by 3 bases and J by 0 bases, with 2 bases of the junction left unmatched. The germline gives CDR1 KGHSH, CDR2 LQKENI. CDR3 loop: CASSPGGTSYEQYF. In DNA form, the CDR3 reads TGTGCCAGCTCACCGGGGGGGACCTCCTACGAGCAGTACTTC. The whole variable domain, remainder taken from reference TRBV18 and TRBJ2-7, is NAGVMQNPRHLVRRRGQEARLRCSPMKGHSHVYWYRQLPEEGLKFMVYLQKENIIDESGMPKERFSAEFPKEGPSILRIQQVVRGDSAAYFCASSPGGTSYEQYFGPGTRLTVT.

This clone was counted a few times. The rearrangement uses TRBV7-2 and TRBJ2-7; 8 bases agree with TRBD1. Germline assignment: CDR1 SGHTA and CDR2 FQGNSA. Unmatched junction bases numbered 11, after V lost 5 bases and J lost 5 bases. CDR3 size: 15 residues. CDR3 in amino acids: CASSPVEDRADEQYF. The CDR3 region has the DNA TGTGCCAGCAGCCCCGTGGAGGACAGGGCGGACGAGCAGTACTTC.

This chain uses TRBV5-4 with TRBJ2-3; tentative D call: TRBD1 (6 bases). The CDR3 has 13 amino acids. CDR1 is SGHNT and CDR2 is YYREEE in the germline V gene (reference sequence). V lost 2 bases and J lost 9, with 13 bases in between. This CDR3 reads CASSLGTTTTQYF. The CDR3 DNA sequence: TGTGCCAGCAGCTTAGGGACAACGACGACGCAGTATTTT.

The chain has TRBV24-1 and TRBJ2-2, with 8 bases aligning to TRBD1. The ends lost 0 bases at V and 3 bases at J; junction bases unmatched: 2. This CDR3 has 16 amino acids. The germline V gene has CDR1 KGHDR and CDR2 SFDVKD. As DNA, the CDR3 is TGTGCCACCAGTGATTTGGCGACAGGGGACACCGGGGAGCTGTTTTTT. Translation: CATSDLATGDTGELFF.

The chain employs TRBV12-5 and TRBJ2-7; D gene uncertain. Germline loops: CDR1 LGHNT, CDR2 FRNRAP. V gave up 0 bases and J gave up 4 bases, with 4 bases separating them. The CDR3 is 12 amino acids. CDR3 in DNA: TGTGCTAGTGGTTTGGTACATTACGAGCAGTACTTC. Encoded protein: CASGLVHYEQYF. The full variable domain, in which reference TRBV12-5 and TRBJ2-7 provide the parts outside the CDR3, is DARVTQTPRHKVTEMGQEVTMRCQPILGHNTVFWYRQTMMQGLELLAYFRNRAPLDDSGMPKDRFSAEMPDATLATLKIQPSEPRDSAVYFCASGLVHYEQYFGPGTRLTVT.

The chain combines TRBV29-1 with TRBJ2-1, with TRBD2 matching 7 bases. Germline V gene lookup returns CDR1 SQVTM and CDR2 ANQGSEA. V trimming: 7 bases; J trimming: 0 bases; junction bases outside the gene matches: 3. The CDR3 is 13 residues long. The CDR3 DNA reads TGCAGCGCCCGGGACTACTCCTACAATGAGCAGTTCTTC. This encodes CSARDYSYNEQFF.

Here the CDR3 DNA reads TGTGCCAGCAGCTTAGTCCTATCGGCAGGGTGGCAAGAGACCCAGTACTTC. It is translated as CASSLVLSAGWQETQYF. The J gene is TRBJ2-5, the V gene TRBV7-2; D might be TRBD1 (5 bases). Looked up from germline, CDR1 is SGHTA and CDR2 is FQGNSA. V was trimmed by 1 base and J by 2 bases, leaving 17 bases between them. The CDR3 length is 17 residues.

This chain joins TRBV7-9 and TRBJ2-1, with 8 bases lining up with TRBD1. The CDR3 spans 12 residues. Germline V gene lookup returns CDR1 SEHNR and CDR2 FQNEAQ (reference sequence). Trimming at V came to 4 bases and at J to 9 bases, leaving 2 bases not matched to a gene. CDR3 protein: CASSSGGGEQFF. In nucleotides, the CDR3 is TGTGCCAGCAGCTCAGGGGGCGGTGAGCAGTTCTTC.

This clone was observed a single time. The J gene is TRBJ1-1, the V gene TRBV4-1; no reliable D call. Trimming took off 1 base at V and 0 bases at J, with 15 bases between the two ends. The CDR3 is 17 amino acids. Per germline, CDR1 MGHRA and CDR2 YSYEKL. As DNA, the CDR3 is TGCGCCAGCAGCCAAGGCCGGCCAGTGGGGATGAACACTGAAGCTTTCTTT. This encodes CASSQGRPVGMNTEAFF.

The V and J genes are TRBV6-4 and TRBJ2-1, with D maybe TRBD2 (6 bases). Germline V gene lookup returns CDR1 MRHNA and CDR2 SNTAGT. The CDR3 is made up of 17 amino acids. Deletions cut 3 bases from V and 6 bases from J, with 21 bases between. Written as DNA, the CDR3 is TGTGCCAGCAGTGAATGGGCATCAACCCGGGGGACCAATGAGCAGTTCTTC. Translating it yields CASSEWASTRGTNEQFF.

The chain carries TRBV9 and TRBJ2-3; 8 bases agree with TRBD1. Unmatched junction bases numbered 7, after V lost 5 bases and J lost 2 bases. CDR1 and CDR2 (germline): SGDLS, YYNGEE. This CDR3 is 15 amino acids long. The CDR3 here is CASSLGGQDTDTQYF. CDR3 coding DNA: TGTGCCAGCAGTTTGGGGGGACAGGACACAGATACGCAGTATTTT.

The CDR3 DNA sequence: TGTGCCAGCAGGGGACTAGGGTACAATGAGCAGTTCTTC. Translated: CASRGLGYNEQFF. The V gene is TRBV25-1, the J gene TRBJ2-1; 8 positions agree with TRBD2. The CDR3 has 13 residues. Germline CDR1 is MGHDK and CDR2 is SYGVNS. The V segment lost 6 bases and the J segment 4 bases; nucleotides outside the gene matches: 2.

The chain carries TRBV19 and TRBJ1-6, with TRBD1 identical over 7 bases. V lost 7 bases and J lost 7; bases outside the gene matches: 7. The CDR3 sequence is 14 residues long. The germline CDR1 and CDR2 sequences are LNHDA and SQIVND (reference sequence). The DNA of the CDR3 is TGTGCCAGTACCTCCGACAGGGAGAATTCACCCCTCCACTTT. Amino acids: CASTSDRENSPLHF. The full variable domain, with the rest looked up from reference TRBV19 and TRBJ1-6, is DGGITQSPKYLFRKEGQNVTLSCEQNLNHDAMYWYRQDPGQGLRLIYYSQIVNDFQKGDIAEGYSVSREKKESFPLTVTSAQKNPTAFYLCASTSDRENSPLHFGNGTRLTVT.

This chain links TRBV5-1 with TRBJ2-5; 11 bases agree with TRBD1. The V gene's germline CDR1 is SGHRS and CDR2 YFSETQ. J was trimmed by 5 bases and V by 7 bases; bases with no gene match: 10. The CDR3 consists of 15 residues. The CDR3 reads CASFLGQGERETQYF. The CDR3 DNA is TGCGCCAGCTTCTTGGGACAGGGGGAGAGGGAGACCCAGTACTTC.